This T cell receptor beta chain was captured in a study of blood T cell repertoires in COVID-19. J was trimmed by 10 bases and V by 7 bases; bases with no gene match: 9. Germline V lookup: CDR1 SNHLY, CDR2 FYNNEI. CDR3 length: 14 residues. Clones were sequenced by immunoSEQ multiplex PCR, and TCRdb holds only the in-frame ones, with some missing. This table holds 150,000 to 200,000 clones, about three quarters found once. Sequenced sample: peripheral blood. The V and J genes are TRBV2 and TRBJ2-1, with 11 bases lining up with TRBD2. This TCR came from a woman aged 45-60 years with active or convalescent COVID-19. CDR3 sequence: CASKLAGDPWEQFF. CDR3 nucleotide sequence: TGTGCCAGCAAACTAGCGGGAGACCCTTGGGAGCAGTTCTTC.